The T cell receptor beta chain described here comes from a study of T cell repertoires in cytomegalovirus infection. Broader study findings: Across the ex vivo response, the dominant clonotypes were HLA-C-restricted CMV-specific TCR beta clonotypes.

This clonotype was seen many times. Antigen unknown. TCRdb used MiXCR to reprocess the reads, holding one entry per CDR3 protein. The table has approximately 500,000 distinct CDR3 sequences, more than 15% seen once. The CDR3 is made up of 17 amino acids. Germline loops: CDR1 SGHVS, CDR2 FNYEAQ. Trimming cost V 2 bases and J 0 bases, with 14 bases left between them. Sequencing was performed on CD8+ T cells from PBMCs. The sequence was obtained from a human donor in good health (CMV status not recorded). Some clones in this sample may be carry-over from other donors' samples. This chain joins TRBV7-6 and TRBJ1-3; possibly TRBD1 for D (5 bases). CDR3: CASSLIVPGLSGNTIYF. CDR3 sequence (DNA): TGTGCCAGCAGCTTAATAGTTCCGGGACTCTCTGGAAACACCATATATTTT.